Below are 26 T cell receptor beta chains sequenced from a single sample in a study of T-cell memory formation after mild COVID-19. TCRdb redid the calling of the 5' RACE reads with MiXCR, one entry per CDR3 protein. The sample gives about 470,000 distinct CDR3 sequences, around 25% of which show up once; roughly an eighth is in the top ten. Sequencing was carried out using PBMCs or a T cell subset sorted from them (not recorded which). The receptors stem from an adult woman who had mild COVID-19 (a few samples of this study predate the infection). Cell type and time point are not known.

The chain uses TRBV2 and TRBJ2-1; possible D gene TRBD2, 7 bases. This CDR3 comprises 14 residues. Trimming shortened V by 4 bases and J by 8 bases, and 15 bases separated the two germline ends. Per germline, CDR1 SNHLY and CDR2 FYNNEI. As DNA, the CDR3 is TGTGCCAGCAGTGTCGGGGGGCGCGCTTATGAGCAGTTCTTC. Amino acids: CASSVGGRAYEQFF.

V usage is TRBV7-9 and J usage is TRBJ2-7; 8 bases fit TRBD2. The CDR3 extends over 11 amino acids. Germline V gives CDR1 SEHNR, CDR2 FQNEAQ (reference sequence). Losses at the gene ends were 9 bases for V and 12 bases for J; bases not matched to a gene: 10. The CDR3 bases are TGTGCCAGTAGCGGAAGCGGGAGTGTGTACTTC. This codes for CASSGSGSVYF. The full variable domain, its missing parts supplied by reference TRBV7-9 and TRBJ2-7, is DTGVSQNPRHKITKRGQNVTFRCDPISEHNRLYWYRQTLGQGPEFLTYFQNEAQLEKSRLLSDRFSAERPKGSFSTLEIQRTEQGDSAMYLCASSGSGSVYFGPGTRLTVT.

A few counts support this clonotype. The chain carries TRBV7-8 and TRBJ2-1; 8 bases agree with TRBD2. With V trimmed by 6 bases and J by 4 bases, 20 bases remained unmatched. Germline V gene sequence: CDR1 SGHVS, CDR2 FQNEAQ. CDR3 length: 19 amino acids. CDR3 protein: CASRRNYGTREREYNEQFF. DNA of the CDR3: TGTGCCAGCAGACGTAACTACGGGACTAGGGAGCGGGAATACAATGAGCAGTTCTTC.

The J gene is TRBJ2-7, the V gene TRBV21-1; the table's TRBD2 call for D was not verified on the DNA. TRBV21-1 is noted as a pseudogene. This CDR3 has 15 residues. The CDR3: CASSKPGLRSYEQYF. The CDR3 DNA reads TGTGCCAGCAGCAAACCGGGACTACGCTCCTACGAGCAGTACTTC.

The V gene is TRBV5-1, the J gene TRBJ1-5; D remains unclear. The CDR3 covers 13 residues. Trimming took 1 base from V and 5 from J, leaving 7 bases between them. Germline CDR1 and CDR2: SGHRS and YFSETQ. CDR3 in amino acids: CASSLYTDQPQHF. For the CDR3, the DNA is TGCGCCAGCAGCTTGTATACAGATCAGCCCCAGCATTTT. Looking up the rest from reference TRBV5-1 and TRBJ1-5 gives the full variable domain: KAGVTQTPRYLIKTRGQQVTLSCSPISGHRSVSWYQQTPGQGLQFLFEYFSETQRNKGNFPGRFSGRQFSNSRSEMNVSTLELGDSALYLCASSLYTDQPQHFGDGTRLSIL.

J is TRBJ1-5 and V is TRBV20-1, with 8 bases aligning to TRBD1. V was clipped by 0 bases and J by 3 bases; unmatched bases: 7. The CDR3 contains 16 residues. CDR1 is DFQATT and CDR2 is SNEGSKA in the germline V gene (reference sequence). In DNA form, the CDR3 reads TGCAGTGCTAGAGATAAGAAGACAGGGGTCAATCAGCCCCAGCATTTT. Its protein product is CSARDKKTGVNQPQHF.

CDR3 DNA sequence: TGTGCCAGCAGTACTGACGGATATGGCTACACCTTC. This gives the protein CASSTDGYGYTF. This chain uses TRBV6-5 with TRBJ1-2; no definite D call. V was shortened by 5 bases and J by 5 bases, with 9 bases between the two germline ends. In germline, CDR1 is MNHEY, CDR2 SVGAGI. The CDR3 contains 12 residues.

Only a few counts were recorded for this clonotype. The chain is built from TRBV27 and TRBJ1-6, with 11 bases that match TRBD1. V shed 4 bases and J 7 bases; nucleotides not matched to a gene: 3. There are 15 residues in the CDR3. Germline assignment: CDR1 MNHEY and CDR2 SMNVEV (reference sequence). The CDR3 DNA reads TGTGCCAGCAGTTCGGACAGGGGGCGAAATTCACCCCTCCACTTT. It yields the protein CASSSDRGRNSPLHF.

This clonotype showed up just a few times. One junction end disagrees with the germline gene, perhaps due to a read error. This chain links TRBV6-1 with TRBJ1-6, with TRBD1 as a possible D gene (5 bases). This CDR3 has 11 amino acids. The germline gives CDR1 MNHNS, CDR2 SASEGT. In DNA, the CDR3 is TGTGCCAGCAGTGAAGCGGGGACCCATTACTTT. It yields the protein CASSEAGTHYF.

This clonotype was detected a few times. The chain uses TRBV4-1 and TRBJ2-7, with D possibly being TRBD1 or TRBD2 (5 bases each). V was pared by 0 bases and J by 3 bases, with 12 bases between. The CDR3 is made up of 15 amino acids. CDR1 and CDR2 from the germline V gene are MGHRA and YSYEKL. This chain's CDR3 is CASSQDFGTVYEQYF. CDR3 coding DNA: TGCGCCAGCAGCCAAGATTTCGGGACCGTCTACGAGCAGTACTTC.

This chain joins TRBV30 and TRBJ1-2; 9 bases map to TRBD1. The V and J ends lost 3 bases and 4 bases, in that order; junction bases with no gene match: 12. The CDR3 consists of 16 residues. Germline-derived CDR1 and CDR2 are GTSNPN and SVGIG (reference sequence). The CDR3 sequence is CAWSAKTGGILYGYTF. CDR3 sequence (DNA): TGTGCCTGGAGCGCCAAGACAGGGGGTATCCTCTATGGCTACACCTTC. The variable domain in full, with the rest retrieved from reference TRBV30 and TRBJ1-2, is SQTIHQWPATLVQPVGSPLSLECTVEGTSNPNLYWYRQAAGRGLQLLFYSVGIGQISSEVPQNLSASRPQDRQFILSSKKLLLSDSGFYLCAWSAKTGGILYGYTFGSGTRLTVV.

This clonotype was detected only a few times. The chain links TRBV14 to TRBJ1-4, with 9 bases lining up with TRBD1. The CDR3 totals 15 residues. The ends lost 2 bases at V and 8 bases at J; junction bases unmatched: 6. CDR1 is SGHDN, CDR2 FVKESK, per germline. CDR3 amino acids: CASSQMGQGSEKLFF. CDR3 bases: TGTGCCAGCAGCCAAATGGGACAGGGAAGCGAAAAACTGTTTTTT.

This clonotype has a single count. This chain uses TRBV2 with TRBJ1-1; D uncertain. Per germline, CDR1 SNHLY and CDR2 FYNNEI. The CDR3 totals 15 residues. The V end was cut by 2 bases, the J end by 1 base, with 11 bases between. The CDR3 region is CASSEPRQANTEAFF. The CDR3 DNA is TGTGCCAGCAGTGAACCGAGGCAGGCGAACACTGAAGCTTTCTTT.

This sequence joins TRBV4-2 and TRBJ1-4; D remains ambiguous. The V end lost 4 bases, the J end lost 8 bases, and 14 bases lay between the germline ends. This CDR3 is built from 14 residues. Germline lookup yields CDR1 LGHNA and CDR2 YNFKEQ. The CDR3 coding sequence is TGTGCCAGCAGCCCTCGCGGCCCACTGGAAAAACTGTTTTTT. It yields the protein CASSPRGPLEKLFF.

V usage is TRBV14 and J usage is TRBJ2-1; 11 nucleotides agree with TRBD2. The germline CDR1 and CDR2 sequences are SGHDN and FVKESK. The junction had 11 bases not matched to a gene; V was cut back by 3 bases and J by 7 bases. CDR3 length: 17 amino acids. CDR3 coding DNA: TGTGCCAGCAGCCAGGCTAGCGGGAGGCCGTGGGGGAATGAGCAGTTCTTC. Its protein is CASSQASGRPWGNEQFF.

The gene calls are TRBV5-6 and TRBJ1-5, with TRBD1 matching over 7 bases. The germline V gene has CDR1 SGHDT and CDR2 YYEEEE. With V trimmed by 0 bases and J by 4 bases, 4 bases remained unmatched. This CDR3 has 15 residues. The CDR3 DNA sequence: TGTGCCAGCAGCTTGGAAGTGACAGGGAATCAGCCCCAGCATTTT. Its protein product is CASSLEVTGNQPQHF.

The chain has TRBV7-2 and TRBJ2-7; weak D call: TRBD2 (5 bases). The length of the CDR3 is 15 residues. V was pared by 1 base and J by 4 bases, with 14 bases between. Looked up from germline, CDR1 is SGHTA and CDR2 is FQGNSA. CDR3 sequence: CASSLGRASKYEQYF. The DNA for the CDR3 is TGTGCCAGCAGCTTAGGGCGGGCCTCCAAATACGAGCAGTACTTC.

Comment on this clonotype: A junction end diverges from the germline sequence, so it may reflect a read error. The chain carries TRBV7-7 and TRBJ2-1, with D unresolved. This CDR3 has 15 amino acids. The germline gives CDR1 SSHAT, CDR2 FNYEAQ (reference sequence). This chain's CDR3 is CASSSREAKYNEQFF. The CDR3 DNA is TGTGCTAGCAGCTCCCGAGAAGCTAAATACAATGAGCAGTTCTTC.

This clonotype was recorded a few times. The chain recombines TRBV20-1 with TRBJ2-1, with D unresolved. This CDR3 region has 12 residues. In germline, CDR1 is DFQATT, CDR2 SNEGSKA (reference sequence). The germline V and J ends were trimmed by 3 bases and 4 bases, with 7 bases remaining between them. The CDR3 DNA is TGCAGTGCTAGTTGGCGGTACAATGAGCAGTTCTTC. Its protein is CSASWRYNEQFF.

This clonotype has only a few counts. The rearrangement uses TRBV6-5 and TRBJ2-7, with D unclear. V gave up 2 bases and J gave up 2 bases, with 10 bases separating them. The CDR3 loop spans 14 amino acids. CDR1 is MNHEY and CDR2 is SVGAGI in the germline V gene. CDR3 DNA sequence: TGTGCCAGCAGTTACGATGGGCAGACCTACGAGCAGTACTTC. As protein: CASSYDGQTYEQYF.

J is TRBJ2-1 and V is TRBV6-2 or TRBV6-3, with a possible D match to TRBD2 (6 bases). V was shortened by 5 bases and J by 4 bases, with 12 bases between the two germline ends. The germline CDR1 and CDR2 sequences are MNHEY and SVGEGT. The CDR3 extends over 14 amino acids. This CDR3 is CASSPSGPYNEQFF. CDR3 nucleotide sequence: TGTGCCAGCAGTCCGAGCGGGCCTTACAATGAGCAGTTCTTC.

This clonotype turned up a few times. The chain's CDR3 is CASSYGGFFDTQYF. The DNA of the CDR3 is TGTGCCAGCAGTTATGGTGGTTTTTTCGATACGCAGTATTTT. The chain is built from TRBV6-5 and TRBJ2-3; no definite D call. The CDR3 contains 14 residues. Germline CDR1 and CDR2: MNHEY and SVGAGI. The V end was cut by 3 bases, the J end by 6 bases, with 13 bases between.

The J gene is TRBJ2-7, the V gene TRBV7-2; D possibly corresponds to TRBD1 (5 bases). Germline lookup yields CDR1 SGHTA and CDR2 FQGNSA. Trimming removed 5 bases from V and 1 base from J, with 15 bases in between. The CDR3 contains 15 residues. The CDR3 coding sequence is TGTGCCAGCAGCGAATCCTCAACAGGATCCTACGAGCAGTACTTC. Translation gives CASSESSTGSYEQYF.

This clonotype was seen only a few times. The chain combines TRBV5-1 with TRBJ2-3; D unresolved. Trimming shortened V by 4 bases and J by 5 bases, and 11 bases separated the two germline ends. Germline CDR1 is SGHRS and CDR2 is YFSETQ. This CDR3 comprises 13 residues. In DNA form, the CDR3 reads TGCGCCAGCAGCCCACATCCTGAAGATACGCAGTATTTT. Translated, it gives CASSPHPEDTQYF.

V is TRBV5-1 and J is TRBJ1-2; D is unresolved. The germline V gene has CDR1 SGHRS and CDR2 YFSETQ. The CDR3 extends over 12 amino acids. The V end was cut by 5 bases, the J end by 7 bases, with 12 bases between. The CDR3 DNA reads TGCGCCAGCAGTGAGGAAGTTGGTGGCTACACCTTC. It specifies CASSEEVGGYTF.

V is TRBV12-3 or TRBV12-4 and J is TRBJ2-5; D is perhaps TRBD1 or TRBD2 (5 bases each). The V end was cut by 4 bases, the J end by 4 bases, with 19 bases between. This CDR3 region has 16 residues. The CDR3 bases are TGTGCCAGCAGTTCCCAGGGACGCCTAAAGGCAGAGACCCAGTACTTC. This encodes CASSSQGRLKAETQYF.